The entry below describes one T cell receptor beta chain. This entry comes from a study of blood T cell repertoires in COVID-19. Study-wide context: Some COVID-19 samples were acute and others convalescent; all came from the United States, Italy and Spain. Sources were T cells, B-cell-depleted T cells, or PBMCs; the material itself was cDNA or gDNA.

Original processing notes: Amplified reference gene primers provided the basis for estimating nucleated cell counts. TCRdb's table, derived via immunoSEQ multiplex PCR, lists solely in-frame clones and lacks some. V and J calls and clone size are given by that table; D and trimming were obtained from the DNA. The profile covers 70,000 to 100,000 clones, with roughly 89% appearing a single time and 4.3% taken by the ten largest. V shed 7 bases and J shed 1 base, with 8 bases lying between them. Germline CDR1 and CDR2: SNHLY and FYNNEI. The CDR3 is 13 residues long. This chain links TRBV2 with TRBJ1-3, with no clear D. The source material was peripheral blood. The sequence was obtained from a woman at least 80 years old with active or convalescent COVID-19. In DNA, the CDR3 is TGTGCCAGCAAAGGACTGTCTGGAAACACCATATATTTT. Translated, it gives CASKGLSGNTIYF. The complete variable domain, with remaining parts taken from reference TRBV2 and TRBJ1-3, reads EPEVTQTPSHQVTQMGQEVILRCVPISNHLYFYWYRQILGQKVEFLVSFYNNEISEKSEIFDDQFSVERPDGSNFTLKIRSTKLEDSAMYFCASKGLSGNTIYFGEGSWLTVV.